The clone carrying this T cell receptor (beta chain) showed up just a few times. Its specificity is unknown. This sample is part of a study of CD8 T cells in ankylosing spondylitis. Regarding the study as a whole: Significantly higher representation of disease-linked clones was reported for matched ankylosing spondylitis synovial fluid. In the blood and synovial fluid of reactive arthritis, some motif variants had been previously reported. A TCR beta motif of fewer than ten highly homologous variants appeared characteristic of ankylosing spondylitis blood.

5'-RACE, quantitative and with molecular barcodes, yielded the TCR beta libraries. MiXCR, run by TCRdb on the 5' RACE reads, gives a single entry per CDR3 protein. The data contain around 390,000 distinct CDR3 sequences, around 20% of them singletons. Deletions cut 1 base from V and 2 bases from J, with 8 bases between. Germline assignment: CDR1 ENHRY and CDR2 SYGVKD. The length of the CDR3 is 14 residues. The TCR comes from a male donor with ankylosing spondylitis. Sequencing used blood, either unsorted or a sorted T cell fraction (not recorded which). The chain uses TRBV10-3 and TRBJ1-1; TRBD1 is a possible D gene (6 bases). The CDR3 spells CAISEYRDNTEAFF. The CDR3, as DNA: TGTGCCATCAGTGAGTACAGGGATAACACTGAAGCTTTCTTT.